Listed below are T cell receptor beta chains from one sample, sequenced in a study of metastatic and nonmetastatic thyroid tumors. TCRdb reanalyzed the PCR reads via MiXCR. The table has about 8,000 clones, approximately 23% seen once. Sequenced material: tumor tissue. Every receptor here comes from a female donor with papillary thyroid cancer or a benign thyroid nodule (not recorded which). Some clones in this sample may be carry-over from other donors' samples. Each CDR3 is given with its conserved first and last residue. A D gene is named only where the DNA matches it firmly. The size field is filled for only some rows; it gives once, few, many or a size class.

d_call	v_call	clone_size	j_call	cdr3_aa	cdr3_nt
.	TRBV6-1	.	TRBJ1-1	CASREGWKTEAFF	TGTGCCAGCAGAGAGGGGTGGAAAACTGAAGCTTTCTTT
TRBD2	TRBV30	.	TRBJ2-2	CAWSVRLAQAGELFF	TGTGCCTGGAGTGTAAGACTAGCTCAGGCCGGGGAGCTGTTTTTT
.	TRBV7-8	many	TRBJ2-3	CASSPQGMRADTQYF	TGTGCCAGCAGCCCCCAGGGGATGCGGGCAGATACGCAGTATTTT
.	TRBV12-3/TRBV12-4	.	TRBJ2-3	CASSLVGVSDTQYF	TGTGCCAGCAGTTTAGTAGGGGTTTCAGATACGCAGTATTTT
.	TRBV11-3	.	TRBJ2-3	CASSEVGTDTQYF	TGTGCCAGCAGCGAGGTGGGAACAGATACGCAGTATTTT
.	TRBV27	medium-sized	TRBJ2-5	CASSSTGLKTQYF	TGTGCCAGCAGTTCAACAGGGCTAAAGACCCAGTACTTC
TRBD2	TRBV6-4	.	TRBJ2-1	CASSPLGTSGSDEQFF	TGTGCCAGCAGTCCTCTCGGGACTAGCGGGAGTGATGAGCAGTTCTTC
.	TRBV28	few	TRBJ1-3	CASSLGRAMRNTIYF	TGTGCCAGCAGTTTAGGGCGGGCTATGAGAAACACCATATATTTT
.	TRBV10-3	many	TRBJ1-3	CAISAPEGRSGNTIYF	TGTGCCATCAGTGCCCCAGAGGGGCGCTCTGGAAACACCATATATTTT
.	TRBV28	medium-sized	TRBJ1-2	CASGTGTNGYTF	TGTGCCAGCGGAACCGGGACGAATGGCTACACCTTC
.	TRBV12-3/TRBV12-4	medium-sized	TRBJ1-6	CASSLMGRSPLHF	TGTGCCAGCAGTTTAATGGGGAGATCACCCCTCCACTTT
.	TRBV6-1	medium-sized	TRBJ1-5	CASSGSNQPQHF	TGTGCCAGCAGCGGTAGCAATCAGCCCCAGCATTTT
.	TRBV29-1	many	TRBJ1-4	CSARDGGEKLFF	TGCAGCGCCAGGGACGGGGGTGAAAAACTGTTTTTT
.	TRBV11-3	.	TRBJ2-1	CASSSGFGDNEQFF	TGTGCCAGCAGCTCTGGATTTGGTGACAATGAGCAGTTCTTC
.	TRBV5-1	many	TRBJ2-2	CASSFPGELFF	TGCGCCAGCAGCTTCCCCGGGGAGCTGTTTTTT
TRBD1	TRBV11-2	medium-sized	TRBJ1-1	CASSLEPGGWNTEAFF	TGTGCCAGCAGCTTAGAGCCAGGGGGGTGGAACACTGAAGCTTTCTTT
.	TRBV6-1	medium-sized	TRBJ1-1	CAVEGWRALGSEAFF	TGTGCCGTAGAGGGGTGGAGAGCATTGGGGTCTGAAGCTTTCTTT
TRBD2	TRBV12-3/TRBV12-4	few	TRBJ2-3	CASSFRDPLAGATDTQYF	TGTGCCAGCAGTTTTCGGGATCCACTAGCGGGAGCCACAGATACGCAGTATTTT
.	TRBV19	medium-sized	TRBJ1-6	CASSSRIDSPLHF	TGTGCCAGTAGTTCGCGGATTGATTCACCCCTCCACTTT